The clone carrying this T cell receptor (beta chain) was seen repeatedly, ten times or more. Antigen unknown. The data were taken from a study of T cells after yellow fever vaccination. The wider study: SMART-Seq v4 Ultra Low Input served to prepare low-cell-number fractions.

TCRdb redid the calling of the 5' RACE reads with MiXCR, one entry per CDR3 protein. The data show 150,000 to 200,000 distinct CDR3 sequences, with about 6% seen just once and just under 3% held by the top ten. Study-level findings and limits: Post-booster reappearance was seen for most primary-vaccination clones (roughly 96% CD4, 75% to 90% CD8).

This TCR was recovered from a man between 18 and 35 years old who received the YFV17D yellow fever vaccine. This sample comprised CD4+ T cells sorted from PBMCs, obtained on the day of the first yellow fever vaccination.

The CDR3, as DNA: TGTGCCAGCAACCTTAGCGGAGCTAGCACAGATACGCAGTATTTT. It codes for CASNLSGASTDTQYF. The chain joins TRBV12-3 or TRBV12-4 to TRBJ2-3; tentatively, D is TRBD2 (6 bases). The CDR3 has 15 residues. V was trimmed by 7 bases and J by 0 bases, leaving 14 bases between them.